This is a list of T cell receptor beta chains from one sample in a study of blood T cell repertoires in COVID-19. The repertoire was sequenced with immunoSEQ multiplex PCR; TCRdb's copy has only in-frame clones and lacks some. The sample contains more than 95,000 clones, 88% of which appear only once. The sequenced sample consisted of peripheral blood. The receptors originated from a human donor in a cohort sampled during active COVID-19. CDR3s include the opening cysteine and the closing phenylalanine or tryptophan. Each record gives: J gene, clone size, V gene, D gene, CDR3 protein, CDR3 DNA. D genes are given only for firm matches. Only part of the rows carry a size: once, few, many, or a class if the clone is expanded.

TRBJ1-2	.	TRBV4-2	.	CASSQAYTGSNYGYTF	TGTGCCAGCAGCCAGGCATACACAGGGTCTAACTATGGCTACACCTTC
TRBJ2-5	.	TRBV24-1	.	CATGGGVGQETQYF	TGTGCCACCGGTGGGGGCGTGGGACAAGAGACCCAGTACTTC
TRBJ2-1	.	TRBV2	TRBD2	CASRRAGGLYEQFF	TGTGCCAGCAGACGAGCGGGAGGATTGTATGAGCAGTTCTTC
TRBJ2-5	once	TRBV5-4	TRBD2	CASSLAGTSGGTQYF	TGTGCCAGCAGCTTGGCTGGGACTAGCGGGGGGACCCAGTACTTC
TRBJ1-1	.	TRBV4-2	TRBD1	CASSTRQGGGTEAFF	TGTGCCAGCAGCACTCGGCAAGGGGGCGGCACTGAAGCTTTCTTT
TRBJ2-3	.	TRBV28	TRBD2	CATGEGVAGTDTQYF	TGTGCCACCGGGGAGGGAGTGGCGGGCACAGATACGCAGTATTTT
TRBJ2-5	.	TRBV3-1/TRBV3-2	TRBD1	CASSQGQGVVGETQYF	TGTGCCAGCAGCCAAGGACAGGGAGTGGTTGGAGAGACCCAGTACTTC
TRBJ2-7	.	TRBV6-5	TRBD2	CASSSLAGGGYEQYF	TGTGCCAGCAGTTCCCTAGCGGGGGGCGGGTACGAGCAGTACTTC
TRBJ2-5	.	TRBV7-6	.	CASSKPGLEETQYF	TGTGCCAGCAGCAAACCCGGGTTGGAGGAGACCCAGTACTTC
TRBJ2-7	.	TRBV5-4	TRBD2	CASSWGLGDEQYF	TGTGCCAGCAGCTGGGGACTAGGGGACGAGCAGTACTTC
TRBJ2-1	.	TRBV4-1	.	CASSRTESSYNEQFF	TGCGCCAGCAGCCGGACTGAGAGCTCCTACAATGAGCAGTTCTTC
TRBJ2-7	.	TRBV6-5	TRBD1	CASSNRDRGAKQYF	TGTGCCAGCAGTAACCGGGACAGGGGCGCGAAGCAGTACTTC
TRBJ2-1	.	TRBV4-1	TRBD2	CASSETSGATTYNEQFF	TGCGCCAGCAGCGAGACTAGCGGAGCTACTACCTACAATGAGCAGTTCTTC
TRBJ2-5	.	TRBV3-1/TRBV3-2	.	CASSQLADTQYF	TGTGCCAGCAGCCAACTAGCTGATACCCAGTACTTC
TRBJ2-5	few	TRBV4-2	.	CASSQDKETQYF	TGTGCCAGCAGCCAAGATAAAGAGACCCAGTACTTC
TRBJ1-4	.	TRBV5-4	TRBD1	CASSIKQGATNNNEKLFF	TGTGCCAGCAGTATAAAACAGGGGGCGACCAATAATAATGAAAAACTGTTTTTT
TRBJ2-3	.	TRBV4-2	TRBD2	CASSQGSGGGADTQYF	TGTGCCAGCAGCCAAGGTAGTGGCGGGGGGGCAGATACGCAGTATTTT
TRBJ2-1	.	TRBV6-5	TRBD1	CASSPTGRNEQFF	TGTGCCAGCAGTCCGACAGGGCGCAATGAGCAGTTCTTC
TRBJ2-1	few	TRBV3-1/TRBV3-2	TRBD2	CASSLTSGAKQFF	TGTGCCAGCAGCCTGACTAGCGGGGCCAAGCAGTTCTTC
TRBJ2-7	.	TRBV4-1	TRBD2	CASSQVAGGSYEQYF	TGCGCCAGCAGCCAAGTAGCGGGGGGCTCCTACGAGCAGTACTTC
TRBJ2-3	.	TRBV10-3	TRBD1	CAIRSTGASTDTQYF	TGTGCCATCAGATCGACAGGGGCTAGCACAGATACGCAGTATTTT
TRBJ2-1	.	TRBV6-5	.	CASGRGGLFGEQFF	TGTGCCAGCGGGAGAGGAGGACTTTTTGGTGAGCAGTTCTTC
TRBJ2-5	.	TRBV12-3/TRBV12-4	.	CASSLAPGGTQYF	TGTGCCAGCAGTTTAGCCCCCGGCGGGACCCAGTACTTC
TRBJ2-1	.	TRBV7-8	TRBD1	CASSLLFGTGSYNEQFF	TGTGCCAGCAGCTTATTGTTCGGGACAGGGTCCTACAATGAGCAGTTCTTC
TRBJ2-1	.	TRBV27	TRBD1	CASSLHRDRGYNEQFF	TGTGCCAGCAGTCTACACCGGGACAGGGGATACAATGAGCAGTTCTTC
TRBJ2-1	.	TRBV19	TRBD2	CASRGSGSNEQFF	TGTGCCAGTAGGGGTAGCGGGAGCAATGAGCAGTTCTTC
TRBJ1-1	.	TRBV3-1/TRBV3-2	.	CASSQDGGSRAFF	TGTGCCAGCAGCCAAGACGGTGGTAGCCGAGCTTTCTTT
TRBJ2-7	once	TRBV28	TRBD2	CASSATSGRPWEQYF	TGTGCCAGCAGTGCGACTAGCGGGAGACCGTGGGAGCAGTACTTC
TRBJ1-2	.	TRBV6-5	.	CASSYAGRYGYTF	TGTGCCAGCAGTTACGCAGGGAGGTATGGCTACACCTTC
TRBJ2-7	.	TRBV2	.	CASSEIAGGPSSYEQYF	TGTGCCAGCAGTGAAATAGCCGGGGGACCCAGCTCCTACGAGCAGTACTTC
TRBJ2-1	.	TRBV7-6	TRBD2	CASSQSSGSNEQFF	TGTGCCAGCAGCCAATCTAGCGGGAGCAATGAGCAGTTCTTC
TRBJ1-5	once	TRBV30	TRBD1	CAWSVGTGGNQPQHF	TGTGCCTGGAGTGTCGGGACAGGGGGCAATCAGCCCCAGCATTTT
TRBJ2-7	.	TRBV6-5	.	CASGFGYEQYF	TGTGCCAGCGGGTTCGGGTACGAGCAGTACTTC
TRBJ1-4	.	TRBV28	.	CASSLWSGGTLKKLFF	TGTGCCAGCAGTTTATGGAGCGGAGGGACCCTTAAAAAACTGTTTTTT
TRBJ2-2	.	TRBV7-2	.	CASSAHSRTGELFF	TGTGCCAGCAGCGCCCACTCACGCACCGGGGAGCTGTTTTTT
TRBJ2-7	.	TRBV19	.	CASSIGQGEQYF	TGTGCCAGTAGTATTGGGCAAGGCGAGCAGTACTTC
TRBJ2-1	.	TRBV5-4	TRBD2	CASSLDSGISFF	TGTGCCAGCAGCTTGGATAGCGGGATCTCGTTCTTC
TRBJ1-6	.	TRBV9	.	CASSASTGHPNSPLHF	TGTGCCAGCAGCGCTAGCACGGGACACCCTAATTCACCCCTCCACTTT
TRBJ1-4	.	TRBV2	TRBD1	CASSDPGQGAEKLFF	TGTGCCAGCAGTGACCCAGGACAGGGGGCAGAGAAACTGTTTTTT
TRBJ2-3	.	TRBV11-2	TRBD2	CASSSYRAGVTTDTQYF	TGTGCCAGCAGCTCCTACCGAGCGGGAGTGACCACAGATACGCAGTATTTT
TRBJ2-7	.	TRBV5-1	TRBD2	CASSPGLARGYEQYF	TGCGCCAGCAGCCCGGGACTAGCGCGGGGCTACGAGCAGTACTTC
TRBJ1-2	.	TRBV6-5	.	CASAPLLDSGGSYTF	TGTGCCAGTGCTCCCTTACTAGACAGCGGCGGGAGCTACACCTTC
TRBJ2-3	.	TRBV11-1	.	CASSLSGRGTDTQYF	TGTGCCAGCAGCTTGTCCGGCCGGGGCACAGATACGCAGTATTTT
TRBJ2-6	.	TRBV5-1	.	CASSQGPGTGSFSGANVLTF	TGCGCCAGCAGCCAAGGCCCAGGTACAGGTTCTTTCTCTGGGGCCAACGTCCTGACTTTC
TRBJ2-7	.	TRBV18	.	CASSPLGRGVAYEQYF	TGTGCCAGCTCACCACTCGGCAGGGGAGTCGCCTACGAGCAGTACTTC
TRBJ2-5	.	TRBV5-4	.	CASSHRDTGETQYF	TGTGCCAGCAGCCACAGGGATACGGGAGAGACCCAGTACTTC
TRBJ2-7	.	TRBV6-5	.	CASRDPGSPSTEQYF	TGTGCCAGCAGAGACCCCGGGAGCCCCTCTACCGAGCAGTACTTC
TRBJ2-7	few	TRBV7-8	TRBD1	CASTIPEAGGSYEQYF	TGTGCCAGCACCATCCCCGAGGCAGGGGGCTCCTACGAGCAGTACTTC